This passage covers 23 T cell receptor beta chains from one sample sequenced in a study of OX40 agonist ivuxolimab in advanced cancers. The repertoire was sequenced with immunoSEQ multiplex PCR; TCRdb's copy has only in-frame clones and lacks some. The data show 60,000 to 75,000 clones, nearly 90% seen once. Material: CD4+ or CD8+ T cells sorted from blood, obtained in a trial of the OX40 agonist ivuxolimab. The receptor set was obtained from an adult with an advanced solid tumor such as melanoma, head and neck, liver or kidney cancer.

The gene calls are TRBV27 and TRBJ2-7; 9 bases agree with TRBD2. Germline V gene lookup returns CDR1 MNHEY and CDR2 SMNVEV (reference sequence). The CDR3 spans 15 residues. Unmatched junction bases numbered 9, after V lost 3 bases and J lost 6 bases. CDR3 nucleotide sequence: TGTGCCAGCAGTTTGAGGGGCGGGGGGGCCGTCGAGCAGTACTTC. It codes for CASSLRGGGAVEQYF.

The chain has TRBV10-3 and TRBJ1-2, with 7 bases aligning to TRBD1. The length of the CDR3 is 14 residues. V was clipped by 6 bases and J by 2 bases; unmatched bases: 6. CDR1 and CDR2 from the germline V gene are ENHRY and SYGVKD. The CDR3 spells CAIRGDSENYGYTF. In nucleotides, the CDR3 is TGTGCCATCAGGGGGGACAGTGAGAACTATGGCTACACCTTC.

V usage is TRBV27 and J usage is TRBJ2-1; D not resolved. The CDR3 is 11 amino acids. Per germline, CDR1 MNHEY and CDR2 SMNVEV (reference sequence). Deletions cut 5 bases from V and 3 bases from J, with 2 bases between. CDR3 nucleotides: TGTGCCAGCAGTGACTACAATGAGCAGTTCTTC. As protein: CASSDYNEQFF.

This chain links TRBV6-4 with TRBJ1-4, with D possibly being TRBD1 (5 bases). The ends were cut back, 6 bases at V and 4 bases at J, with 24 bases in the middle. Looked up from germline, CDR1 is MRHNA and CDR2 is SNTAGT. The CDR3 consists of 18 residues. The CDR3 DNA reads as TGTGCCAGCAGGTTCCGGGACGGTGGCTCTCCCTATAATGAAAAACTGTTTTTT. Translated: CASRFRDGGSPYNEKLFF.

The chain combines TRBV30 with TRBJ2-3, with a tentative D call TRBD2 (6 bases). Germline V gene data show CDR1 as GTSNPN and CDR2 as SVGIG (reference sequence). V was shortened by 8 bases and J by 5 bases, with 11 bases between the two germline ends. The CDR3 runs 11 residues. The CDR3 loop is CARTTGDTQYF. CDR3 sequence (DNA): TGTGCCCGGACTACAGGAGATACGCAGTATTTT.

The rearrangement links TRBV6-6 to TRBJ2-7; D not certain. The ends were cut back, 0 bases at V and 6 bases at J, with 12 bases in the middle. Per germline, CDR1 MNHNY and CDR2 SVGAGI (reference sequence). The CDR3 sequence is 14 residues long. The CDR3 sequence: CASSYSGRTLEQYF. CDR3 DNA sequence: TGTGCCAGCAGTTACTCGGGCAGAACCCTCGAGCAGTACTTC.

The chain employs TRBV11-3 and TRBJ2-7; D remains unclear. The CDR3 is 13 residues long. Looked up from germline, CDR1 is SGHNT and CDR2 is YENEEA. V lost 1 base and J lost 6, with 10 bases in between. The CDR3 DNA reads TGTGCCAGCAGCTTAGGAACCCCGCGCGAGCAGTACTTC. Its translation is CASSLGTPREQYF.

A single count supports this clone. The chain is built from TRBV23-1 and TRBJ2-7; 9 bases match TRBD1. TRBV23-1 is designated an ORF whose function remains uncertain. V trimming: 6 bases; J trimming: 3 bases; junction bases outside the gene matches: 6. This CDR3 region has 14 residues. The CDR3 region has the DNA TGCGCCAGCAGCCCCGGACAGGGGCTCTACGAGCAGTACTTC. Its translation: CASSPGQGLYEQYF.

V and J are TRBV28 and TRBJ1-1; D not certain. Between the trimmed V and J ends, which lost 3 bases and 4 bases, there was a span of 9 bases. Germline lookup yields CDR1 MDHEN and CDR2 SYDVKM. CDR3 length: 13 residues. The CDR3 reads CASSFLGSTEAFF. The CDR3 nucleotides are TGTGCCAGCAGTTTTCTTGGTTCCACTGAAGCTTTCTTT.

The gene calls are TRBV7-8 and TRBJ2-3, with D maybe TRBD2 (5 bases). CDR1 and CDR2 (germline): SGHVS, FQNEAQ. The CDR3 is made up of 14 amino acids. Between the trimmed V and J ends, which lost 5 bases and 1 base, there was a span of 10 bases. This CDR3 is CASSRGWGTDTQYF. For the CDR3, the DNA is TGTGCCAGCAGCCGCGGGTGGGGCACAGATACGCAGTATTTT.

The V and J genes are TRBV5-5 and TRBJ2-7; D remains ambiguous. Germline V gene sequence: CDR1 SGHKS, CDR2 YYEKEE (reference sequence). The V end lost 2 bases, the J end lost 4 bases, and 7 bases lay between the germline ends. The CDR3 loop spans 12 amino acids. The chain's CDR3 is CASSLDWYEQYF. For the CDR3, the DNA is TGTGCCAGCAGCTTAGACTGGTACGAGCAGTACTTC.

The chain uses TRBV7-2 and TRBJ1-1, with a tentative D call TRBD1 (5 bases). The CDR3 runs 14 residues. Trimming took 7 bases from V and 6 from J, leaving 18 bases between them. Germline CDR1 is SGHTA and CDR2 is FQGNSA. The CDR3 DNA follows: TGTGCCAGCACCCGGGACGGGGCCGGAGCTGAAGCTTTCTTT. It yields the protein CASTRDGAGAEAFF.

The V and J genes are TRBV13 and TRBJ1-3; TRBD1 aligns across 9 bases. Trimming took 3 bases from V and 1 from J; bases not matched to a gene: 1. CDR1 PRHDT and CDR2 FYEKMQ come from the germline V gene (reference sequence). This CDR3 contains 15 residues. The CDR3 is CASSFGTGSGNTIYF. The CDR3 DNA is TGTGCCAGCAGCTTTGGGACAGGGTCTGGAAACACCATATATTTT. The full variable domain, in which reference TRBV13 and TRBJ1-3 provide the parts outside the CDR3, is AAGVIQSPRHLIKEKRETATLKCYPIPRHDTVYWYQQGPGQDPQFLISFYEKMQSDKGSIPDRFSAQQFSDYHSELNMSSLELGDSALYFCASSFGTGSGNTIYFGEGSWLTVV.

V and J are TRBV6-5 and TRBJ2-7; D is perhaps TRBD1 or TRBD2 (6 bases each). CDR1 and CDR2 from the germline V gene are MNHEY and SVGAGI. The CDR3 totals 15 residues. Trimming took off 1 base at V and 4 bases at J, with 14 bases between the two ends. In DNA, the CDR3 is TGTGCCAGCAGTTACTGGAGGGGGTATTTTTACGAGCAGTACTTC. It translates to CASSYWRGYFYEQYF.

This CDR3 is CATSNPSNYGYTF. The DNA for the CDR3 is TGTGCCACCAGCAACCCCTCAAACTATGGCTACACCTTC. This sequence joins TRBV15 and TRBJ1-2, with D hard to call. V gave up 4 bases and J gave up 2 bases, with 8 bases separating them. CDR1 is LNHNV, CDR2 YYDKDF, per germline (reference sequence). The CDR3 has 13 amino acids.

Concerning this clone: At one boundary the junction diverges from the germline segment, which might be a read error. This chain's CDR3 is CAISAGQGARGGTDIF. In DNA, the CDR3 is TGTGCCATCAGCGCGGGACAGGGGGCGCGGGGGGGAACAGATATCTTC. V and J are TRBV10-3 and TRBJ1-2; the match to TRBD1 covers 12 bases. This CDR3 is built from 16 residues. The germline CDR1 and CDR2 sequences are ENHRY and SYGVKD.

The genes are TRBV10-1 and TRBJ2-7; D is ambiguous. The CDR3 is 14 residues long. Germline V gene sequence: CDR1 WNHNN, CDR2 SYGVQD (reference sequence). With 0 bases removed from V and 3 bases from J, the gap between germline ends came to 9 bases. Written as DNA, the CDR3 is TGCGCCAGCAGTGAGTCCCCTTCTAGCTACGAGCAGTACTTC. Amino acids: CASSESPSSYEQYF.

This clone was recorded once. CDR3 coding DNA: TGCAGTGCTAGGGACAGGGAGGAACAGTACTTC. Translation gives CSARDREEQYF. This chain links TRBV20-1 with TRBJ2-4; 8 positions agree with TRBD1. This CDR3 has 11 amino acids. V trimming: 3 bases; J trimming: 13 bases; junction bases outside the gene matches: 5. In germline, CDR1 is DFQATT, CDR2 SNEGSKA (reference sequence).

The chain links TRBV19 to TRBJ1-1; D unclear. Per germline, CDR1 LNHDA and CDR2 SQIVND (reference sequence). The length of the CDR3 is 15 residues. Trimming removed 2 bases at V and 1 base at J, with 11 bases between. This CDR3 reads CASSILLQQNTEAFF. The CDR3 region has the DNA TGTGCCAGTAGTATATTGTTACAGCAGAACACTGAAGCTTTCTTT. Together with reference TRBV19 and TRBJ1-1, the CDR3 gives the full variable domain: DGGITQSPKYLFRKEGQNVTLSCEQNLNHDAMYWYRQDPGQGLRLIYYSQIVNDFQKGDIAEGYSVSREKKESFPLTVTSAQKNPTAFYLCASSILLQQNTEAFFGQGTRLTVV.

The J gene is TRBJ2-1, the V gene TRBV4-2; TRBD2 matches at 13 bases. Germline V CDR1 and CDR2: LGHNA, YNFKEQ. The CDR3 is made up of 16 amino acids. J gave up 3 bases and V 5 bases, and 4 bases lay outside the gene matches. The CDR3 is CASSERTSGSYNEQFF. Written as DNA, the CDR3 is TGTGCCAGCAGCGAACGGACTAGCGGGAGCTACAATGAGCAGTTCTTC.

The rearrangement links TRBV9 to TRBJ1-3; maybe TRBD1 (5 bases). Trimming removed 4 bases at V and 0 bases at J, with 14 bases between. Per germline, CDR1 SGDLS and CDR2 YYNGEE. There are 16 residues in the CDR3. The chain's CDR3 is CASSSPDGGSGNTIYF. In DNA form, the CDR3 reads TGTGCCAGCAGCTCACCGGACGGGGGCTCTGGAAACACCATATATTTT.

The chain combines TRBV5-6 with TRBJ1-5; D is unclear. The CDR3 consists of 15 residues. Trimming took off 6 bases at V and 0 bases at J, with 13 bases between the two ends. Germline assignment: CDR1 SGHDT and CDR2 YYEEEE. The CDR3 region has the DNA TGTGCCAGCACCAGTTCAGGTTATAGCAATCAGCCCCAGCATTTT. This encodes CASTSSGYSNQPQHF.

The chain couples TRBV15 to TRBJ1-1; no reliable D call. With 3 bases removed from V and 7 bases from J, the gap between germline ends came to 9 bases. The V gene's germline CDR1 is LNHNV and CDR2 YYDKDF (reference sequence). The CDR3 runs to 12 residues. CDR3 amino acids: CATSRSEGEAFF. The CDR3 DNA reads as TGTGCCACCAGCAGGTCAGAGGGTGAAGCTTTCTTT.